This TCR beta chain is from a study of blood T cell repertoires in COVID-19. In the study overall: Whether acute or convalescent, the COVID-19 samples came from the United States, Italy and Spain.

In the original workflow: Reference gene primer amplification gave estimated nucleated cell counts. Only in-frame clones appear in the TCRdb table, and some are missing; sequencing was by immunoSEQ multiplex PCR. V and J calls and clone size are as listed in that table; D and trimming were resolved from the DNA. The table records 450,000 to 600,000 clones, roughly nine tenths of them present only once. Clinical history reported by participants formed the basis on which cohorts were assigned. The recovered donors of Cohort 3 showed two negative PCRs, clearance, or symptom resolution. J was trimmed by 4 bases and V by 2 bases; bases with no gene match: 3. Germline CDR1 is GTSNPN and CDR2 is SVGIG (reference sequence). The CDR3 is 13 amino acids.

The rearrangement uses TRBV30 and TRBJ2-5; the match to TRBD2 covers 8 bases. The sample consisted of PBMCs or T cells enriched from blood (not recorded which). The sequence came from a woman between 18 and 29 years old who had recovered from COVID-19. CDR3 residues: CAWSSRGGETQYF. The DNA of the CDR3 is TGTGCCTGGAGTTCCCGGGGGGGAGAGACCCAGTACTTC.